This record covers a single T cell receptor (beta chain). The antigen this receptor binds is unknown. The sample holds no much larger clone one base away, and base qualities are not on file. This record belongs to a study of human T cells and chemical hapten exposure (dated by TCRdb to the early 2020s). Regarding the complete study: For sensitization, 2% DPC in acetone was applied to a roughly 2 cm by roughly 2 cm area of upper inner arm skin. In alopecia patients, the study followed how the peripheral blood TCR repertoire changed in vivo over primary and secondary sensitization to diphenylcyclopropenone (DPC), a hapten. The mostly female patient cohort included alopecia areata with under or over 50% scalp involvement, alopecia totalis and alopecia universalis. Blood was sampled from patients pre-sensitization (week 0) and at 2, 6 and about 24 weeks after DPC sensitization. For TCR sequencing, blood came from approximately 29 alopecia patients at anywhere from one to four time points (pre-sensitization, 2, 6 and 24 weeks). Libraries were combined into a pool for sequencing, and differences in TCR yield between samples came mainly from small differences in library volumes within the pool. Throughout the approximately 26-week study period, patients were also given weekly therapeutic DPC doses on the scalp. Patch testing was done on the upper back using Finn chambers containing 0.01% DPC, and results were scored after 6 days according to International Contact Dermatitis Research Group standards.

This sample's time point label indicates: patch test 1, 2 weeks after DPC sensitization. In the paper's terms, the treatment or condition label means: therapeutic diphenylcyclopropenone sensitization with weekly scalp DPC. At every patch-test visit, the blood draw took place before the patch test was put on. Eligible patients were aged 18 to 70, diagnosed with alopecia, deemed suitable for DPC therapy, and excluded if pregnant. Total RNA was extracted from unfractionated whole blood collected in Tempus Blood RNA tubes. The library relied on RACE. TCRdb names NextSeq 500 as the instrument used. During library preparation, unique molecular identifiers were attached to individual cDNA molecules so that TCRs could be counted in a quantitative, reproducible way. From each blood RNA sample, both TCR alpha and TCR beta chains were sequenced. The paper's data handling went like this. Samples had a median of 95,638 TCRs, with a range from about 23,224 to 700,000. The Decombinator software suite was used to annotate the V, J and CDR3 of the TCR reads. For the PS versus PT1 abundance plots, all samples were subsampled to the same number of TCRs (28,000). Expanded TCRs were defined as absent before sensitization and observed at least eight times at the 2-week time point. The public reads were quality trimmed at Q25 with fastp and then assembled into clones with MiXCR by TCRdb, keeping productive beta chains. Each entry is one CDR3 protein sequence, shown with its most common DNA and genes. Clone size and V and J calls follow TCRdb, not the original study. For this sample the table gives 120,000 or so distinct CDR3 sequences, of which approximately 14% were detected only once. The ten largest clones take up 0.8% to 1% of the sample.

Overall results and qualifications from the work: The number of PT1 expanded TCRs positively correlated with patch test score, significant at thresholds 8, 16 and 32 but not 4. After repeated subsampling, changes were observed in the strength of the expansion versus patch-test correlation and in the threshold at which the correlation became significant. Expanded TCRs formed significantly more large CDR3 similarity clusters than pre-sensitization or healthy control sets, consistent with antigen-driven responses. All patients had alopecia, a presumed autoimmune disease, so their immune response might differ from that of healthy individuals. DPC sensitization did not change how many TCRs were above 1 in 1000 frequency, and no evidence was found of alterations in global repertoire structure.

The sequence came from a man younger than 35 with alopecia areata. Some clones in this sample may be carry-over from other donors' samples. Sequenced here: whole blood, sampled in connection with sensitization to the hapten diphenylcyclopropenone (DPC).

The nucleotide sequence is TGCGCCAGCAGCCAAGAACATATCATGAACACTGAAGCTTTCTTT. This gives the protein CASSQEHIMNTEAFF. The rearrangement joined TRBV4-3 to TRBJ1-1; the D gene is not confidently resolved. In the germline V gene, CDR1 corresponds to LGHNA and CDR2 to YSLEER. The CDR3 runs 15 residues from the cysteine to the phenylalanine. Only the CDR3 part of the read is kept: 45 bases, read in frame from the first base. Cut back by 0 bases and 0 bases, the V and J ends lie 8 bases apart.